The TCR beta chain under discussion was sequenced for a study of blood T cell repertoires in COVID-19. Trimming removed 3 bases at V and 8 bases at J, with 9 bases between. The CDR3 is 13 residues long. Germline loops: CDR1 SGHDT, CDR2 YYEEEE. This clone was recorded only once. Sequenced by immunoSEQ multiplex PCR; TCRdb stores in-frame clones only, minus some. The sample lists a few hundred thousand clones, 86% occurring once. The specimen was peripheral blood. This sequence was found in a woman between 65 and 79 years old with COVID-19, enrolled during active disease. The chain joins TRBV5-6 to TRBJ1-6; D call uncertain. The CDR3 reads CASSSTGDSPLHF. The CDR3 nucleotides read TGTGCCAGCAGCTCGACCGGGGATTCACCCCTCCACTTT.